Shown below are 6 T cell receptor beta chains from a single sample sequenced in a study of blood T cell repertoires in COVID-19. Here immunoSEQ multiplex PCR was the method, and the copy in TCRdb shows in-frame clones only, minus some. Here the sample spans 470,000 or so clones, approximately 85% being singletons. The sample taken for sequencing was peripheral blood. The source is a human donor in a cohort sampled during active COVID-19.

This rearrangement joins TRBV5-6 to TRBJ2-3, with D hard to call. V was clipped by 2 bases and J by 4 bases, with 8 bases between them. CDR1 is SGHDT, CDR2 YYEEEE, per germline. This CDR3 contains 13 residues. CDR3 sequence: CASSFSSADTQYF. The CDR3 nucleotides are TGTGCCAGCAGCTTCTCAAGCGCAGATACGCAGTATTTT.

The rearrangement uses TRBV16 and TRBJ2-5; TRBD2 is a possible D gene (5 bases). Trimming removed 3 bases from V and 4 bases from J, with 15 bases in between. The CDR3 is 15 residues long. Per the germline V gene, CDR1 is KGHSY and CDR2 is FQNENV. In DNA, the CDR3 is TGTGCCAGCAGCCAGGCACGGGGAAAAGGAGAGACCCAGTACTTC. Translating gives CASSQARGKGETQYF.

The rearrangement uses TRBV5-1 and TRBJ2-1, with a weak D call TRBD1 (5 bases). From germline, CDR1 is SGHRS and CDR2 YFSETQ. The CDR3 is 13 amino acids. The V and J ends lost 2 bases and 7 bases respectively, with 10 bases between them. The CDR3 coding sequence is TGCGCCAGCAGCTTCGGCAGGGCAAATGAGCAGTTCTTC. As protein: CASSFGRANEQFF.

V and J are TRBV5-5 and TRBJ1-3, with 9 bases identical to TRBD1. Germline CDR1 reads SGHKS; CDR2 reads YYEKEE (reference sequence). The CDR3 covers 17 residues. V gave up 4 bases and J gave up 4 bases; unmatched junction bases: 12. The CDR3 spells CASSGYGTGSGGNTIYF. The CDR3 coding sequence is TGTGCCAGCAGCGGTTACGGGACAGGGTCTGGAGGAAACACCATATATTTT. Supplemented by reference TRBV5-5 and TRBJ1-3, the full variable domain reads DAGVTQSPTHLIKTRGQQVTLRCSPISGHKSVSWYQQVLGQGPQFIFQYYEKEERGRGNFPDRFSARQFPNYSSELNVNALLLGDSALYLCASSGYGTGSGGNTIYFGEGSWLTVV.

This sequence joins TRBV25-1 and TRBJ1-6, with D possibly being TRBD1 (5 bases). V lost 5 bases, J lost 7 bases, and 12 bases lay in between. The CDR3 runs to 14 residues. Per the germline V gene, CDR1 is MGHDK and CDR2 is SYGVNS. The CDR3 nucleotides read TGTGCCAGCAGTAGGTGGGACTCAAATTCACCCCTCCACTTT. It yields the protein CASSRWDSNSPLHF.

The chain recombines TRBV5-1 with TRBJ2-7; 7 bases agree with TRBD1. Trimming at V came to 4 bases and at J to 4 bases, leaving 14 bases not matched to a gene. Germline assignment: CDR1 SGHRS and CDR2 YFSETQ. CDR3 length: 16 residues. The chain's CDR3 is CASSPGPGTESYEQYF. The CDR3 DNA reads TGCGCCAGCAGCCCCGGCCCCGGGACAGAGTCATACGAGCAGTACTTC.